This is a list of T cell receptor beta chains from one sample in a study of blood T cell repertoires in COVID-19. Clones were read by immunoSEQ multiplex PCR, and TCRdb kept only the in-frame ones, dropping some. The table shows about 200,000 clones, with approximately 80% occurring only once. The sample consisted of peripheral blood. The receptors derive from a man aged 55 to 69 with COVID-19, enrolled during active disease. Each CDR3 is given with its conserved first and last residue. The D gene is left open where the match is weak. The size entry is marked missing in some rows and otherwise reads once, few, many or a size class.

D	size	J	V	DNA	CDR3
-	-	TRBJ2-3	TRBV7-3	TGTGCCAGCAGCTTAAGAGGGGGAGCAGATACGCAGTATTTT	CASSLRGGADTQYF
-	-	TRBJ1-1	TRBV28	TGTGCCAGCAGCAGACGGGAGAACACTGAAGCTTTCTTT	CASSRRENTEAFF
-	-	TRBJ1-6	TRBV18	TGTGCCAGCTCACCTCCAGGGACTGTGGATTCACCCCTCCACTTT	CASSPPGTVDSPLHF
-	-	TRBJ1-3	TRBV19	TGTGCCAGTAGTATCGGCTCTGGAAACACCATATATTTT	CASSIGSGNTIYF
-	-	TRBJ2-1	TRBV6-6	TGTGCCAGCAGGGGCACAGGGTGGCATGAGCAGTTCTTC	CASRGTGWHEQFF
TRBD1	-	TRBJ1-1	TRBV27	TGTGCCAGCAGGCGTAACAGGGGCTCTGAAGCTTTCTTT	CASRRNRGSEAFF
TRBD2	-	TRBJ2-1	TRBV7-9	TGTGCCAGCAGCGCGGGACTAGCGGCCTACAATGAGCAGTTCTTC	CASSAGLAAYNEQFF
-	-	TRBJ2-5	TRBV5-1	TGCGCCAGCAGCTTGGTAGAAGAGACCCAGTACTTC	CASSLVEETQYF
-	-	TRBJ2-3	TRBV9	TGTGCCAGCAGCGTAGGGGCAGGTGCTAGCACAGATACGCAGTATTTT	CASSVGAGASTDTQYF
-	-	TRBJ2-5	TRBV5-5	TGTGCCAGCAGCTTGAATTACAGACAAGAGACCCAGTACTTC	CASSLNYRQETQYF
TRBD1	-	TRBJ2-7	TRBV23-1	TGCGCCAGCAGTCCCCGGGGACAGGGATCCTACGAGCAGTACTTC	CASSPRGQGSYEQYF
-	-	TRBJ2-3	TRBV2	TGTGCCAGCAGTGGACAGGGGAGGGCAGATACGCAGTATTTT	CASSGQGRADTQYF
-	few	TRBJ1-5	TRBV7-2	TGTGCCAGCAGCTTATTGAGTATGCGGGAGCCCCAGCATTTT	CASSLLSMREPQHF
TRBD1	-	TRBJ1-2	TRBV7-2	TGTGCCAGCAGCTCTTCCGGGACAGGGCGCGGCTACACCTTC	CASSSSGTGRGYTF
TRBD1	-	TRBJ2-5	TRBV27	TGTGCCAGCAGCGGGGAACGACAGGGCCGTGGGAAGACCCAGTACTTC	CASSGERQGRGKTQYF
-	-	TRBJ1-1	TRBV28	TGTGCCAGCAGTTTTAGGGGAAAAGGGAACACTGAAGCTTTCTTT	CASSFRGKGNTEAFF
TRBD1	once	TRBJ1-4	TRBV5-6	TGTGCCAGCAGCGGCGGGACAGACGGGGAAAAACTGTTTTTT	CASSGGTDGEKLFF
-	-	TRBJ1-5	TRBV2	TGTGCCAGCAGCCAAATGACAGGAAATAGCAATCAGCCCCAGCATTTT	CASSQMTGNSNQPQHF
-	-	TRBJ1-1	TRBV5-1	TGCGCCAGCAGCTTGATTGGGCAGAACACTGAAGCTTTCTTT	CASSLIGQNTEAFF
TRBD1	-	TRBJ1-4	TRBV12-5	TGTGCTAGTGGTCAGGGACAGGGGGCGCCTGTTGAAAAACTGTTTTTT	CASGQGQGAPVEKLFF
TRBD1	few	TRBJ1-6	TRBV30	TGTGCCTGGAAGCCTGGGACAGGGAGAAATTCACCCCTCCACTTT	CAWKPGTGRNSPLHF
-	-	TRBJ1-2	TRBV4-2	TGTGCCAGCAGCCAAGGGCAGGGAGGCTATGGCTACACCTTC	CASSQGQGGYGYTF
-	-	TRBJ1-1	TRBV20-1	TGCAGTGCTAGAGATCTAAATGAAGCTTTCTTT	CSARDLNEAFF
-	-	TRBJ2-5	TRBV15	TGTGCCACCAGCAGAAATACAGGGAAAGAGACCCAGTACTTC	CATSRNTGKETQYF
-	-	TRBJ1-4	TRBV18	TGTGCCAGCTCACCACCGGGACACTCGGATGAAAAACTGTTTTTT	CASSPPGHSDEKLFF
-	once	TRBJ2-6	TRBV19	TGTGCCAGTAGTACCCCGAGGGGGGGGCCTGGGGCCAACGTCCTGACTTTC	CASSTPRGGPGANVLTF
TRBD1	-	TRBJ1-2	TRBV2	TGTGCCAGCAGCCCGGGACAGGGACTTTATGGCTACACCTTC	CASSPGQGLYGYTF
-	-	TRBJ1-2	TRBV12-3/TRBV12-4	TGTGCCAGCAGTCGGGAGGGGGGCTACACCTTC	CASSREGGYTF
-	-	TRBJ2-7	TRBV7-2	TGTGCCAGCAGCGTAACAGGTTACGAGCAGTACTTC	CASSVTGYEQYF
-	once	TRBJ2-1	TRBV2	TGTGCCAGCAGTGGAGACAATGAGCAGTTCTTC	CASSGDNEQFF
-	-	TRBJ2-2	TRBV6-5	TGTGCCAGCAGTTACTTCGCCAGGGTAGGCGGGGAGCTGTTTTTT	CASSYFARVGGELFF
TRBD1	-	TRBJ1-2	TRBV10-3	TGTGCCATCAGTGACTCGGGACAGGCATACTATGGCTACACCTTC	CAISDSGQAYYGYTF
-	-	TRBJ1-5	TRBV5-6	TGTGCCAGCAGCTTCGGACACCGGGTAGATCAGCCCCAGCATTTT	CASSFGHRVDQPQHF
-	once	TRBJ1-5	TRBV28	TGTGCCAGCAGGGACAGCCCTGACCAGCCCCAGCATTTT	CASRDSPDQPQHF
-	-	TRBJ1-2	TRBV5-5	TGTGCCAGCAGCTTGGAACAGGCGGCTAACTATGGCTACACCTTC	CASSLEQAANYGYTF
-	-	TRBJ1-6	TRBV20-1	TGCAGTGCTAGTGCAGGGCTGAATAATTCACCCCTCCACTTT	CSASAGLNNSPLHF
-	-	TRBJ1-5	TRBV2	TGTGCCAGCAATGGCCGGACAGCCAATCAGCCCCAGCATTTT	CASNGRTANQPQHF